This TCR beta chain was sequenced in a study of graft-versus-host responses after intestinal transplantation. V was trimmed by 4 bases and J by 8 bases, leaving 14 bases between them. This CDR3 spans 14 amino acids. Germline lookup yields CDR1 ENHRY and CDR2 SYGVKD. Data came from immunoSEQ multiplex PCR; TCRdb stores just in-frame clones and leaves some out. The sample has over 75,000 clones, 87% seen once. Note on this clone: Its matching antigen is unknown.

The source is a human donor who was the organ donor for an intestinal transplant. Specimen: unstimulated CD8+ T cells sorted from spleen or lymph node cells, collected before transplant. The chain joins TRBV10-3 to TRBJ2-2; D may be TRBD1 or TRBD2 (6 bases each). CDR3 protein: CAISGSGAAGELFF. CDR3 DNA: TGTGCCATCAGTGGTTCGGGGGCGGCGGGGGAGCTGTTTTTT.